The 26 T cell receptor beta chains given below trace back to one sample, sequenced in a study of blood T cells in healthy people across ages. PCR was performed a second time for about 6 to 12 cycles using a sample-barcoded 5' primer and a J-beta primer mix. TCRdb re-analysed the 5' RACE reads in MiXCR, keeping a single row per CDR3 protein. The sample holds around 1,100,000 distinct CDR3 sequences, 30% to 40% seen once. Sequencing was carried out using blood. The receptors shown here come from a young man in good health.

This clonotype was seen a few times. This chain joins TRBV14 and TRBJ1-2, with D uncertain. V was pared by 4 bases and J by 4 bases, with 10 bases between. Germline V gene sequence: CDR1 SGHDN, CDR2 FVKESK. This CDR3 has 13 residues. CDR3 bases: TGTGCCAGCAGCCTTGGACCGAGCTATGGCTACACCTTC. This translates into CASSLGPSYGYTF.

Remarks on this clonotype: The junction and the germline gene differ at one end; a read error may be behind it. The J gene is TRBJ1-3, the V gene TRBV4-3; 12 bases are shared with TRBD1. The CDR3 is 18 amino acids. From germline, CDR1 is LGHNA and CDR2 YSLEER. The CDR3 region is CDSSRRPGTGGEGNTIYF. The CDR3 DNA is TGCGACAGCAGCCGCCGTCCCGGGACAGGGGGCGAAGGAAACACCATATATTTT.

In this sample, this clonotype turned up a few times. V usage is TRBV12-3 or TRBV12-4 and J usage is TRBJ1-5, with D unclear. The CDR3 contains 13 residues. V dropped 7 bases and J dropped 3 bases, with 10 bases sitting between them. For the CDR3, the DNA is TGTGCCAGCACTTTCGACCTCAATCAGCCCCAGCATTTT. It translates to CASTFDLNQPQHF.

The genes are TRBV20-1 and TRBJ2-5; D possibly corresponds to TRBD2 (6 bases). CDR3 length: 10 amino acids. Trimming cost V 5 bases and J 11 bases, with 12 bases left between them. Germline V gene data show CDR1 as DFQATT and CDR2 as SNEGSKA (reference sequence). The DNA for the CDR3 is TGCAGTGCTGGCGGGGATGAGCAGTACTTC. This encodes CSAGGDEQYF.

This clonotype was detected a few times. The V and J genes are TRBV9 and TRBJ1-2; D possibly corresponds to TRBD1 (5 bases). The CDR3 loop spans 13 amino acids. Germline assignment: CDR1 SGDLS and CDR2 YYNGEE. Deletions cut 6 bases from V and 2 bases from J, with 11 bases between. This CDR3 is CASTLQENYGYTF. As DNA, the CDR3 is TGTGCCAGCACCTTACAGGAGAACTATGGCTACACCTTC.

For this clonotype: A read error may produce the germline difference seen at one junction end. This chain connects TRBV6-5 to TRBJ1-2; D ambiguous. Germline V gene sequence: CDR1 MNHEY, CDR2 SVGAGI. This CDR3 is 15 amino acids long. This chain's CDR3 is CASSRSDKANYGCTF. The CDR3 nucleotides are TGTGCCAGCAGTCGCAGCGACAAAGCCAACTATGGCTGCACCTTC.

A few counts support this clonotype. This chain uses TRBV7-2 with TRBJ1-6; 7 nucleotides align to TRBD1. Per the germline V gene, CDR1 is SGHTA and CDR2 is FQGNSA. After removal of 5 bases from V and 6 bases from J, the junction contained 7 bases not matched to a gene. There are 15 residues in the CDR3. In nucleotides, the CDR3 is TGTGCCAGCAGCCCTAGAGGGACAGTTAATTCACCCCTCCACTTT. Translated: CASSPRGTVNSPLHF.

This clonotype was detected only a few times. The rearrangement uses TRBV27 and TRBJ2-7; TRBD1 might be the D (5 bases). The V end was cut by 2 bases, the J end by 3 bases, with 8 bases between. The germline V gene has CDR1 MNHEY and CDR2 SMNVEV (reference sequence). This CDR3 contains 13 residues. CDR3 DNA sequence: TGTGCCAGCAGTTTAAAGGGGAACTACGAGCAGTACTTC. Amino acid sequence: CASSLKGNYEQYF.

This clonotype was seen a few times. The rearrangement links TRBV15 to TRBJ2-7; possibly TRBD1 for D (6 bases). Germline CDR1 reads LNHNV; CDR2 reads YYDKDF (reference sequence). This CDR3 is 14 amino acids long. V shed 4 bases and J shed 2 bases, with 12 bases lying between them. The CDR3 nucleotides are TGTGCCACCAGCATCCGGGACAATCCCTACGAGCAGTACTTC. This codes for CATSIRDNPYEQYF.

For this clonotype: One end of the junction fails to match germline, which may point to a read error. The chain carries TRBV7-2 and TRBJ2-7; D is perhaps TRBD1 (6 bases). The V gene's germline CDR1 is SGHTA and CDR2 FQGNSA. The CDR3 contains 15 residues. CDR3 in DNA: TGTGCCTGCAGCTTAGAAGCGACAGGTGCCCACGAGCAGTACTTC. It encodes CACSLEATGAHEQYF.

The V and J genes are TRBV12-3 or TRBV12-4 and TRBJ1-5, with a weak D call TRBD1 (6 bases). V lost 7 bases, J lost 4 bases, and 14 bases lay in between. There are 14 residues in the CDR3. CDR3 nucleotide sequence: TGTGCCAGCACTCACAGGGATGCGAATCAGCCCCAGCATTTT. It codes for CASTHRDANQPQHF.

This chain links TRBV6-1 with TRBJ2-1; TRBD1 might be the D (5 bases). The germline V gene has CDR1 MNHNS and CDR2 SASEGT. V dropped 4 bases and J dropped 2 bases, with 27 bases sitting between them. This CDR3 is built from 20 residues. Here the CDR3 DNA reads TGTGCCAGCAGTGGACAAGGGGTCCCAATGTCGAATTTTCCCTACAATGAGCAGTTCTTC. It encodes CASSGQGVPMSNFPYNEQFF.

The table lists this clonotype with a few counts. V and J are TRBV25-1 and TRBJ2-1; tentatively, D is TRBD2 (6 bases). V dropped 6 bases and J dropped 5 bases, with 17 bases sitting between them. The CDR3 sequence is 15 residues long. Germline V gene sequence: CDR1 MGHDK, CDR2 SYGVNS. CDR3 loop: CASSLRGIVHNEQFF. The CDR3, as DNA: TGTGCCAGCAGCCTTCGGGGGATAGTGCACAATGAGCAGTTCTTC.

The table lists this clonotype with a few counts. The V and J genes are TRBV6-2 or TRBV6-3 and TRBJ1-2; D is unclear. The V gene's germline CDR1 is MNHEY and CDR2 SVGEGT. V was clipped by 6 bases and J by 3 bases, with 14 bases between them. The CDR3 contains 14 residues. DNA of the CDR3: TGTGCCAGCAGGATCGACCAGGCGGACTATGGCTACACCTTC. It yields the protein CASRIDQADYGYTF.

V gene TRBV6-1 combines with J gene TRBJ1-5; D may be TRBD1 (6 bases). This CDR3 comprises 18 residues. Germline values: CDR1 MNHNS, CDR2 SASEGT. Trimming removed 1 base at V and 0 bases at J, with 16 bases between. CDR3 sequence reads: CASSEGAGAENSNQPQHF. For the CDR3, the DNA is TGTGCCAGCAGTGAAGGTGCAGGGGCGGAGAATAGCAATCAGCCCCAGCATTTT.

The chain joins TRBV4-1 to TRBJ2-3, with D possibly matching TRBD2 (5 bases). Germline CDR1 reads MGHRA; CDR2 reads YSYEKL. The CDR3 covers 14 residues. Trimming removed 0 bases from V and 5 bases from J, with 9 bases in between. CDR3 nucleotide sequence: TGCGCCAGCAGCCAAGACTCTGGAGGAGATACGCAGTATTTT. It specifies CASSQDSGGDTQYF.

A word on this clonotype: A read error may account for a junction end that differs from germline. As DNA, the CDR3 is TGTGCCAGCAGTGACTCAGTCGGCTACGAGCAGTACTTC. This encodes CASSDSVGYEQYF. The chain uses TRBV6-5 and TRBJ2-7; no firm D call. The CDR3 sequence is 13 residues long. Germline CDR1 MNHEY, CDR2 SVGAGI.

This clonotype has more than one count but fewer than ten. The chain has TRBV6-5 and TRBJ2-4; no firm D call. The germline V gene has CDR1 MNHEY and CDR2 SVGAGI. The V and J ends lost 5 bases and 4 bases respectively, with 9 bases between them. This CDR3 region has 13 residues. In DNA form, the CDR3 reads TGTGCCAGCAGTAACGACGGGAAAAACATTCAGTACTTC. Translation gives CASSNDGKNIQYF.

This clonotype was detected only a few times. The V call is TRBV9, the J call TRBJ1-2, with a weak D call TRBD1 (5 bases). The CDR3 has 17 residues. V was cut by 0 bases and J by 2 bases, with 17 bases left in between. Per germline, CDR1 SGDLS and CDR2 YYNGEE. The CDR3 region has the DNA TGTGCCAGCAGCGTAGCAAGAGGGGTTAACCTCAACTATGGCTACACCTTC. Protein product: CASSVARGVNLNYGYTF.

In its sample, this clonotype was seen a few times. This rearrangement joins TRBV6-4 to TRBJ2-6, with D perhaps matching TRBD2 (6 bases). Germline V gene data show CDR1 as MRHNA and CDR2 as SNTAGT. This CDR3 region has 15 residues. Trimming left V 3 bases short and J 3 bases short, with 9 bases between. CDR3 residues: CASSDLGGGANVLTF. CDR3 DNA sequence: TGTGCCAGCAGTGATTTGGGAGGTGGGGCCAACGTCCTGACTTTC.

The chain joins TRBV9 to TRBJ1-2; no firm D call. The CDR3 has 13 residues. Trimming cost V 4 bases and J 6 bases, with 13 bases left between them. From germline, CDR1 is SGDLS and CDR2 YYNGEE. This CDR3 is CASSPRTSNGYTF. Here the CDR3 DNA reads TGTGCCAGCAGCCCCAGAACCTCCAATGGCTACACCTTC.

This clonotype was seen a handful of times. The chain couples TRBV7-9 to TRBJ1-2, with D hard to call. This CDR3 is 11 amino acids long. Germline lookup yields CDR1 SEHNR and CDR2 FQNEAQ (reference sequence). V was cut by 3 bases and J by 7 bases, with 6 bases left in between. CDR3 sequence reads: CASSFLSGYTF. Here the CDR3 DNA reads TGTGCCAGCAGCTTTCTTTCTGGCTACACCTTC. The entire variable domain, with the rest obtained from reference TRBV7-9 and TRBJ1-2, is as follows: DTGVSQNPRHKITKRGQNVTFRCDPISEHNRLYWYRQTLGQGPEFLTYFQNEAQLEKSRLLSDRFSAERPKGSFSTLEIQRTEQGDSAMYLCASSFLSGYTFGSGTRLTVV.

The chain carries TRBV20-1 and TRBJ2-7; 8 bases fit TRBD1. The CDR3 runs 12 residues. The germline gives CDR1 DFQATT, CDR2 SNEGSKA (reference sequence). Germline trimming cut 4 bases from V and 7 bases from J; bases unmatched to any gene: 6. For the CDR3, the DNA is TGCAGTGCTACGCAGGGGGCTGGGGAGCAGTACTTC. Translated, it gives CSATQGAGEQYF.

This clonotype was picked up a small number of times. The rearrangement links TRBV7-6 to TRBJ2-1; D uncertain. V dropped 2 bases and J dropped 8 bases, with 13 bases sitting between them. The germline V gene encodes CDR1 SGHVS and CDR2 FNYEAQ. This CDR3 region has 14 residues. The chain's CDR3 is CASSLRAAIDEQFF. Written as DNA, the CDR3 is TGTGCCAGCAGCTTAAGGGCAGCTATCGATGAGCAGTTCTTC.

This clonotype was detected only a few times. The chain is built from TRBV6-5 and TRBJ1-2, with D tentatively TRBD1 (5 bases). Between the trimmed V and J ends, which lost 0 bases and 4 bases, there was a span of 12 bases. CDR3 length equals 15 residues. The germline V gene encodes CDR1 MNHEY and CDR2 SVGAGI. CDR3 amino acids: CASSYSRDGAYGYTF. CDR3 DNA sequence: TGTGCCAGCAGTTACTCGAGGGACGGTGCCTATGGCTACACCTTC.

The chain joins TRBV2 to TRBJ1-1, with D possibly being TRBD1 (6 bases). This CDR3 contains 13 residues. The V and J ends lost 4 bases and 7 bases respectively, with 13 bases between them. Germline values: CDR1 SNHLY, CDR2 FYNNEI. The CDR3 spells CASSVTRTDEAFF. CDR3 in DNA: TGTGCCAGCAGTGTAACAAGGACAGATGAAGCTTTCTTT.